This TCR beta chain was sequenced during a study of cytomegalovirus exposure and HLA in healthy donors. Study summary: Genetic ancestry analysis placed around 76% of the 300 to 500 donors that were genotyped in the Caucasian-associated cluster.

A note on this clone: The antigen is not known.

It was with 60 Vbeta and 13 Jbeta primers that the PCR ran. As handled by the study authors: Some 11 million of the about 80 million unique TCR beta chains counted in a later analysis were shared. Sequenced by immunoSEQ multiplex PCR; TCRdb stores in-frame clones only, minus some. That table furnishes V, J and clone size, whereas the DNA furnished D and trimming. The data contain under 200,000 clones, roughly four fifths of them singletons. Study-wide results and limits: Immune exposure information comprised only CMV serostatus. Other equally common chains were less clonally expanded than HLA-associated TCR beta chains, a later analysis showed.

The V and J ends lost 4 bases and 13 bases respectively, with 21 bases between them. This CDR3 region has 13 residues. In germline, CDR1 is SGHRS, CDR2 YFSETQ. This clonotype was obtained from a woman in her forties or fifties in good health and CMV-seronegative. The J gene is TRBJ2-7, the V gene TRBV5-1, with a tentative D call TRBD1 (6 bases). The source material was PBMCs. The CDR3 reads CASSPMGNTGSYF. The DNA for the CDR3 is TGCGCCAGCAGCCCAATGGGGAATACAGGGAGCTACTTC.